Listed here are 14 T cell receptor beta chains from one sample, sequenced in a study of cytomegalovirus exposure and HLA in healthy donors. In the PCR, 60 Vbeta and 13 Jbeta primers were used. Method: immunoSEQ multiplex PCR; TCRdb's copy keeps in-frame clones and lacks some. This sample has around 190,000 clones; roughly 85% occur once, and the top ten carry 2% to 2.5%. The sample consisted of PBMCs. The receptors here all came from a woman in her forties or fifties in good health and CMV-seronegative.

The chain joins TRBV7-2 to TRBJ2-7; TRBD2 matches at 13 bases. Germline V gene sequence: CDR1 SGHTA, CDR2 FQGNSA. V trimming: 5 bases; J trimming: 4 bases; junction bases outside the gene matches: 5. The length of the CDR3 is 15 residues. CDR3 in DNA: TGTGCCAGCAGCGCGCGGACTAGCGGGAGTTACGAGCAGTACTTC. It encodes CASSARTSGSYEQYF.

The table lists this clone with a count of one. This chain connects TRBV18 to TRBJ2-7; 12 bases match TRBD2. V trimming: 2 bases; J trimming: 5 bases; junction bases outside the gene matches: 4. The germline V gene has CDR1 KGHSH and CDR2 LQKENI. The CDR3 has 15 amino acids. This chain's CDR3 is CASSPRTSGTDEQYF. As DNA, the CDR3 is TGTGCCAGCTCACCAAGGACTAGCGGGACCGACGAGCAGTACTTC.

CDR3 residues: CASSLGEREKRGYEQYF. The CDR3 DNA follows: TGCGCCAGCAGCTTGGGAGAGCGGGAGAAGCGAGGGTACGAGCAGTACTTC. The chain combines TRBV5-1 with TRBJ2-7; 8 nucleotides match TRBD2. Trimming removed 0 bases from V and 4 bases from J; junction bases left unmatched: 12. Germline CDR1 is SGHRS and CDR2 is YFSETQ. The CDR3 length is 17 residues.

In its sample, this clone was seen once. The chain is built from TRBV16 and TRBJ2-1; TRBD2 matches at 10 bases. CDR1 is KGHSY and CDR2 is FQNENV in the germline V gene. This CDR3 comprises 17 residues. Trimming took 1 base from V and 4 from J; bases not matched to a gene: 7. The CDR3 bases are TGTGCCAGCAGCCAATTTTCTAGCGGGAGCCCATACAATGAGCAGTTCTTC. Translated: CASSQFSSGSPYNEQFF.

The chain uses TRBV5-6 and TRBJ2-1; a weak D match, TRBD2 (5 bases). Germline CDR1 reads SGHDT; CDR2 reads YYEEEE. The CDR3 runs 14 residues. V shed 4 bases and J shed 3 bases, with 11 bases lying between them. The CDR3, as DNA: TGTGCCAGCAGCGAGGGCCTCTTCTACAATGAGCAGTTCTTC. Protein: CASSEGLFYNEQFF. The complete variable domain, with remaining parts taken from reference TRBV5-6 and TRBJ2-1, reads DAGVTQSPTHLIKTRGQQVTLRCSPKSGHDTVSWYQQALGQGPQFIFQYYEEEERQRGNFPDRFSGHQFPNYSSELNVNALLLGDSALYLCASSEGLFYNEQFFGPGTRLTVL.

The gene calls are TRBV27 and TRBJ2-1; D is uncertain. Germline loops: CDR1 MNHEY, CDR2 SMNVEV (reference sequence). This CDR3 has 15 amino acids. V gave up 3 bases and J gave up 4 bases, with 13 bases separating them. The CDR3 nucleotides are TGTGCCAGCAGTTTGCCCCAAGCAGGTTACAATGAGCAGTTCTTC. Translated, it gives CASSLPQAGYNEQFF.

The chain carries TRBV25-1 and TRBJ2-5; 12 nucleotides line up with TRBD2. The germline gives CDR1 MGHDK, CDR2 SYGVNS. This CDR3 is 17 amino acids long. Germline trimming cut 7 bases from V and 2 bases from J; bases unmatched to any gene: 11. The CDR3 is CASTKLGTSGFQETQYF. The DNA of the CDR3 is TGTGCCAGCACCAAACTTGGGACTAGCGGGTTTCAAGAGACCCAGTACTTC.

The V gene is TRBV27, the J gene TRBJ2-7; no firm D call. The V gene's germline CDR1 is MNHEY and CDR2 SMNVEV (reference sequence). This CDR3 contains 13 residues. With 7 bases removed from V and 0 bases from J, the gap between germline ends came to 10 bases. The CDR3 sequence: CASMADSSYEQYF. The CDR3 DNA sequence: TGTGCCAGCATGGCAGATTCCTCCTACGAGCAGTACTTC.

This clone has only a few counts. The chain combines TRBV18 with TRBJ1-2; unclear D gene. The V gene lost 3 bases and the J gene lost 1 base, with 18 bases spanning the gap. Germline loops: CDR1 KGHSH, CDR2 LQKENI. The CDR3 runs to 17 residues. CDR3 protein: CASSPSPLRSHNYGYTF. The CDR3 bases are TGTGCCAGCTCACCCTCACCGTTGAGGTCCCATAACTATGGCTACACCTTC. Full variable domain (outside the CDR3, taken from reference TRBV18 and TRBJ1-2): NAGVMQNPRHLVRRRGQEARLRCSPMKGHSHVYWYRQLPEEGLKFMVYLQKENIIDESGMPKERFSAEFPKEGPSILRIQQVVRGDSAAYFCASSPSPLRSHNYGYTFGSGTRLTVV.

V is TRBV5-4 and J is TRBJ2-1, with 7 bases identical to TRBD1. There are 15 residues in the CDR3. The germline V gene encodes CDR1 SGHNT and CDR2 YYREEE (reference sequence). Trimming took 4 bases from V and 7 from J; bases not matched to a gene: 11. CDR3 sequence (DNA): TGTGCCAGCAGCCAGGACAGGAGACCGGGGAATGAGCAGTTCTTC. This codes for CASSQDRRPGNEQFF.

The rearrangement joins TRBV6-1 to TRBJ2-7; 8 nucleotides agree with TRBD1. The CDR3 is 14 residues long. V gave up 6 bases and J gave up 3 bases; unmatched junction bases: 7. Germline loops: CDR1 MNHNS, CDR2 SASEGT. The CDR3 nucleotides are TGTGCCAGCAGAACCCCAGGACAGGGCTACGAGCAGTACTTC. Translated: CASRTPGQGYEQYF.

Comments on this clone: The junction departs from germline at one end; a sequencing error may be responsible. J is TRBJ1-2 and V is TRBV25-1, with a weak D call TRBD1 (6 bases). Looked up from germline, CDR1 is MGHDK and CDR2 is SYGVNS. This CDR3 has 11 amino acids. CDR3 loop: CASSGGGTPSF. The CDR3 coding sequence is TGTGCCAGCAGTGGGGGGGGGACACCTTCCTTC.

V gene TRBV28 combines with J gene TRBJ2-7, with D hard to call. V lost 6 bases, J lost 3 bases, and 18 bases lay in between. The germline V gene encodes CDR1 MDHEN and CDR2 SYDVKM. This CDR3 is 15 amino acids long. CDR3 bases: TGTGCCAGCAGCTTAACCGGGTCCTTGTACTACGAGCAGTACTTC. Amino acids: CASSLTGSLYYEQYF.

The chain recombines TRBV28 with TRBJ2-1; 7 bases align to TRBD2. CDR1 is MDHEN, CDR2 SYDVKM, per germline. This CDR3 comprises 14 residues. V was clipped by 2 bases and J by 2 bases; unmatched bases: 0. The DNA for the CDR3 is TGTGCCAGCAGTTTAGCGGGGGCCTACAATGAGCAGTTCTTC. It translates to CASSLAGAYNEQFF.